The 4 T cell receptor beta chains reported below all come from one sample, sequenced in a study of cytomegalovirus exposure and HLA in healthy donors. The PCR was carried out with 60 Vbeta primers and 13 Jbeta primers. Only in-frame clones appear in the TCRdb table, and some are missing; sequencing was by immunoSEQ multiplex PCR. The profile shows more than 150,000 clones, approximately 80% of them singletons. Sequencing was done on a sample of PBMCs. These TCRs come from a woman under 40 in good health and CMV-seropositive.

CDR3 coding DNA: TGTGCCAGCAGCTTAGGTGGGTCTTCGGGGACACCCTACGAGCAGTACTTC. This sequence encodes CASSLGGSSGTPYEQYF. This rearrangement joins TRBV7-9 to TRBJ2-5; a weak D match, TRBD1 (6 bases). The J call may be faulty, since TRBJ2-7 better matches the DNA end. Germline lookup yields CDR1 SEHNR and CDR2 FQNEAQ (reference sequence). CDR3 size: 17 residues.

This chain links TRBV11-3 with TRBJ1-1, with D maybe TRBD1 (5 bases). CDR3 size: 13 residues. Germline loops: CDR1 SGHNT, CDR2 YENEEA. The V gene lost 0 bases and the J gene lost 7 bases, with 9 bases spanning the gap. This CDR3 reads CASSLDGQGEAFF. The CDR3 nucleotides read TGTGCCAGCAGCTTAGATGGGCAGGGTGAAGCTTTCTTT.

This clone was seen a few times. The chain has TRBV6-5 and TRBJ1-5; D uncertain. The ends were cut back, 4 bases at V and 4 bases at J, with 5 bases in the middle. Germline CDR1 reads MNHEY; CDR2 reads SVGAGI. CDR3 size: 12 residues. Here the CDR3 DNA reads TGTGCCAGCAGTTCTACGAATCAGCCCCAGCATTTT. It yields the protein CASSSTNQPQHF.

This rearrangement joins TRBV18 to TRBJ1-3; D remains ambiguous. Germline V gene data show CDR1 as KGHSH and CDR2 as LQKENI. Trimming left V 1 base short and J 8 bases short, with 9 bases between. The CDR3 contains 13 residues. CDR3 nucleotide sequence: TGTGCCAGCTCACCACTTGGAGTAGACACCATATATTTT. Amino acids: CASSPLGVDTIYF.